This T cell receptor beta chain was obtained from a study of Ad26.COV2.S vaccination and SARS-CoV-2 variants. In the study overall: Intramuscular Ad26.COV2.S at 5x10^10 or 1x10^11 viral particles. General observations from the study: Participants in the vaccine arm had higher spike-specific TCR breadth; placebo recipients had lower. The study found similar non-spike TCR breadth in vaccine and placebo recipients.

A word on this clone: Its antigen remains unknown.

As to treatment: around 19 received Ad26.COV2.S at low or high dose, single or two shots; roughly five received placebo; per-sample allocation not given. Sampling occurred on day 63 after the first vaccine or placebo injection. Germline lookup yields CDR1 MNHEY and CDR2 SMNVEV (reference sequence). The CDR3 is 16 residues long. J gave up 7 bases and V 3 bases, and 9 bases lay outside the gene matches. TCRdb's copy holds only in-frame clones and misses some; the assay was immunoSEQ multiplex PCR. The sample lists about 350,000 clones; 75% to 90% were seen once. This TCR was recovered from a person aged 18 to 59 who received the Ad26.COV2.S COVID-19 vaccine or a placebo. Source: peripheral blood, taken in a trial of Ad26.COV2.S vaccine versus placebo. The rearrangement links TRBV27 to TRBJ2-2; 9 bases map to TRBD1. The CDR3 loop is CASSFRQGVSFGELFF. The CDR3 DNA follows: TGTGCCAGCAGTTTCCGACAGGGGGTCTCGTTCGGGGAGCTGTTTTTT.